This record looks at one TCR beta chain sequence and its context. Its cognate antigen is unknown. The sample originates from a study of vaccination and CD4 T cells after COVID-19. Documented treatment: approximately nine-day PBMC culture with coronavirus spike peptide pools or control peptides (ViraFEST assay). V shed 6 bases and J shed 1 base, with 12 bases lying between them. The V gene's germline CDR1 is SGHDN and CDR2 FVKESK. The CDR3 has 14 amino acids. The assay that was used to sequence DNA from cultured CD4+ T cells was the Oncomine TCR Beta short-read assay. TCRdb passed the PCR reads through MiXCR, listing each CDR3 protein once. The sample yields fewer than 20,000 distinct CDR3 sequences, about 53% seen once.

The chain has TRBV14 and TRBJ1-1; D is possibly TRBD1 (5 bases). The receptor's source is a human donor who had recovered from COVID-19. Sequencing was carried out using CD4+ T cells from blood, cultured in vitro. The CDR3 spells CASRGGVRNTEAFF. CDR3 nucleotides: TGTGCCAGCAGGGGGGGGGTACGGAACACTGAAGCTTTCTTT.